This T cell receptor beta chain was sequenced during a study of identical twins. Study results and limitations: Twins' surplus sharing was weaker for beta out-of-frame sequences.

In this sample, this clonotype turned up many times. Its antigen is currently unknown. V trimming: 3 bases; J trimming: 1 base; junction bases outside the gene matches: 2. Germline CDR1 reads LGHDT; CDR2 reads YNNKEL (reference sequence). The CDR3 runs 15 residues. Carrying unique molecular identifiers, the cDNA also gained a universal primer site through template switching. TCRdb re-called the 5' RACE reads through MiXCR, storing one row per CDR3 protein. The repertoire holds roughly 630,000 distinct CDR3 sequences, around 7.4% seen once, with approximately 1.5% in the top ten. This same sample was also part of a study on yellow fever vaccine responses in identical twins.

The receptor's source is a woman under 30 in good health. The sample taken for sequencing was PBMCs. The chain employs TRBV3-1 and TRBJ1-5, with TRBD1 matching 8 bases. The DNA for the CDR3 is TGTGCCAGCAGCCACGGGACAGGAAGCAATCAGCCCCAGCATTTT. This translates into CASSHGTGSNQPQHF.